This TCR beta chain is drawn from a study of yellow fever vaccine responses in identical twins. Regarding the study as a whole: Twins reportedly showed a vaccine T cell response that seemed partly convergent and partly personalized.

Via MiXCR, TCRdb re-called the RT-PCR reads, giving one row per CDR3 protein. Of about 540 distinct CDR3 sequences listed, approximately 80% are singletons. This CDR3 is 15 amino acids long. After removal of 0 bases from V and 6 bases from J, the junction contained 5 bases not matched to a gene. Germline CDR1 MGHRA, CDR2 YSYEKL. This clonotype has only a few counts. Its specificity is unknown. This specimen consisted of T cells from blood (PBMCs), unsorted or a sorted subset (not recorded which), obtained before or after yellow fever vaccination (not recorded which). The clonotype originates from a woman aged 18-29 years who received the yellow fever vaccine. The chain couples TRBV4-1 to TRBJ2-1; TRBD2 matches at 7 bases. The CDR3 sequence is CASSQESGGINEQFF. In nucleotides, the CDR3 is TGCGCCAGCAGCCAAGAGTCGGGGGGAATCAATGAGCAGTTCTTC.